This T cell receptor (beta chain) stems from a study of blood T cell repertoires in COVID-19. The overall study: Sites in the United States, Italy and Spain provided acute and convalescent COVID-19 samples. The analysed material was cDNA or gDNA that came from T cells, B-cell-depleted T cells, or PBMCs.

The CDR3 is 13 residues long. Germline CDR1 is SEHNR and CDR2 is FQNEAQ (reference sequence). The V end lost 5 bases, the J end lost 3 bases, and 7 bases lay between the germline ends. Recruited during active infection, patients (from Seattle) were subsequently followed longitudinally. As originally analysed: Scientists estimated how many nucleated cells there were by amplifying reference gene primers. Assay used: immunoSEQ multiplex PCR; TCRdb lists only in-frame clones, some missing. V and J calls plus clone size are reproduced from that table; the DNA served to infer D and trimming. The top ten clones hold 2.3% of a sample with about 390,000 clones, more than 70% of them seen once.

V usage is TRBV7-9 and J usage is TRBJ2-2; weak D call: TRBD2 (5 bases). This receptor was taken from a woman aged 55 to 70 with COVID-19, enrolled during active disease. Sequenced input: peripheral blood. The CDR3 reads CASSGLYTGELFF. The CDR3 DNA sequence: TGTGCCAGCAGCGGACTTTACACCGGGGAGCTGTTTTTT.